The clone carrying this T cell receptor beta chain was picked up many times. V was pared by 6 bases and J by 5 bases, with 16 bases between. The length of the CDR3 is 15 residues. The sample is drawn from a study of identical twins. One entry per CDR3 protein, called by TCRdb with MiXCR from the 5' RACE reads. The sample yields around 650,000 distinct CDR3 sequences, about 7.1% seen once. This same sample was also part of a study on yellow fever vaccine responses in identical twins. From that second work: As reported, the vaccine T cell response of twins seemed partly convergent and partly personalized.

The sequencing input was PBMCs. V usage is TRBV12-3 or TRBV12-4 and J usage is TRBJ1-4; maybe TRBD1 (5 bases). This clonotype was obtained from a woman under 30 in good health. DNA of the CDR3: TGTGCCAGCAGCCCAGCGGGACGGCTAAATGAAAAACTGTTTTTT. Translation gives CASSPAGRLNEKLFF.